Reported below is one TCR beta chain. This record belongs to a study of CD8 T cells in Susac syndrome. An amount of RNA that ranged from roughly 0.5 to 1 ug was reverse transcribed with random hexamers. MiXCR, run by TCRdb on the immunoSEQ multiplex PCR reads, gives a single entry per CDR3 protein. The repertoire holds 180,000 or so distinct CDR3 sequences, with about 95% as singletons. Germline V gives CDR1 MNHEY, CDR2 SMNVEV (reference sequence). CDR3 length equals 17 residues. Trimming left V 6 bases short and J 4 bases short, with 24 bases between. The chain joins TRBV27 to TRBJ1-2; TRBD1 might be the D (5 bases). Sequenced material: CD4+ T cells from PBMCs. This TCR derives from a human donor in good health. The CDR3 protein is CASRPPGAPLVPYGYTF. As DNA, the CDR3 is TGTGCCAGCAGGCCCCCCGGGGCCCCTCTGGTTCCCTATGGCTACACCTTC.